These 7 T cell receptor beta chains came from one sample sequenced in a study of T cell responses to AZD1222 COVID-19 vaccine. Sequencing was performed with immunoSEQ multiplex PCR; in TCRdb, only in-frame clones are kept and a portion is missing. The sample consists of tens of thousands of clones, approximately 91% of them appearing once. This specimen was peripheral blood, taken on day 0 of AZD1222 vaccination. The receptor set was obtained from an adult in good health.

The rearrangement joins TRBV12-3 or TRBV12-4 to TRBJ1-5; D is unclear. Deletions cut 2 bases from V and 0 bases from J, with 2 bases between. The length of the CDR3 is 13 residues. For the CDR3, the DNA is TGTGCCAGCAGTTTAACTAGCAATCAGCCCCAGCATTTT. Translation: CASSLTSNQPQHF.

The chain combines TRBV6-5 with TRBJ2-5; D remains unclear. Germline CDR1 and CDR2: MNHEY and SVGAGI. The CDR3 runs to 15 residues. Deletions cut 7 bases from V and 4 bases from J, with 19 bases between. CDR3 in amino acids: CASNVVLAKGETQYF. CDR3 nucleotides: TGTGCCAGCAATGTGGTATTAGCTAAAGGAGAGACCCAGTACTTC.

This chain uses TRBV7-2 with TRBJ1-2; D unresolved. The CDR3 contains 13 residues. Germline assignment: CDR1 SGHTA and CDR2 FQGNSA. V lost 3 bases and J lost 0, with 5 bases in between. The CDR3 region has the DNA TGTGCCAGCAGCTTTAGAACTAACTATGGCTACACCTTC. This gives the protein CASSFRTNYGYTF.

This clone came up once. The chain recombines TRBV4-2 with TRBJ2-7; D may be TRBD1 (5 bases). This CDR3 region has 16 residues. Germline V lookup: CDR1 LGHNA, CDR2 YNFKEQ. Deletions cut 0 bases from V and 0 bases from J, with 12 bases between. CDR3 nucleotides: TGTGCCAGCAGCCAAGAAGGACAATCGAGCTCCTACGAGCAGTACTTC. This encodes CASSQEGQSSSYEQYF.

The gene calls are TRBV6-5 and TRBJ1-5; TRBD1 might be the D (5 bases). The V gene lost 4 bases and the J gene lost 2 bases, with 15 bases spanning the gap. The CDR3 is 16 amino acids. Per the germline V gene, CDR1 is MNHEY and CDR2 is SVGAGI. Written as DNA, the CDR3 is TGTGCCAGCAGTTCCGTCAGGGCTTTGGGCAATCAGCCCCAGCATTTT. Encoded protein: CASSSVRALGNQPQHF.

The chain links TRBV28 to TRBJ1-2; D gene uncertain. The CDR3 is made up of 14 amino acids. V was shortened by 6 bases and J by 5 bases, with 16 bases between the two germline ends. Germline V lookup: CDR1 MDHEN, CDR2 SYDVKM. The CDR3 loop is CASSPILPAYGYTF. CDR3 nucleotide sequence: TGTGCCAGCAGCCCGATACTGCCAGCTTATGGCTACACCTTC.

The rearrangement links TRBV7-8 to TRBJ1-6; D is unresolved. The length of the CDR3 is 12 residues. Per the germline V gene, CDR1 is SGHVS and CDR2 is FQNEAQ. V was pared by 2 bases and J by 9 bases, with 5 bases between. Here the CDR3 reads CASSLSSSPLHF. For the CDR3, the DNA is TGTGCCAGCAGCTTATCAAGTTCACCCCTCCACTTT.